The next 10 T cell receptor beta chains were all read from a single sample in a study of human T cells and chemical hapten exposure. Sample time point: healthy volunteer bleed at 2 weeks. The starting material, unfractionated whole blood, was used for total RNA extraction. Each CDR3 protein gets one entry after TCRdb re-called the RACE reads with MiXCR. The sample includes about 46,000 distinct CDR3 sequences, 4.3% of them seen just once. Sequencing was performed on whole blood. The source is a female donor in good health. Some clones in this sample may be carry-over from other donors' samples.

This clonotype was seen a handful of times. This CDR3 is CASSIDHPTSDEKLFF. The CDR3 DNA is TGTGCCAGTAGTATAGATCACCCCACCTCGGACGAAAAACTGTTTTTT. The chain recombines TRBV19 with TRBJ1-4; D not resolved. The length of the CDR3 is 16 residues. Germline V lookup: CDR1 LNHDA, CDR2 SQIVND (reference sequence). Deletions cut 0 bases from V and 8 bases from J, with 16 bases between.

This clonotype occurred many times. This sequence joins TRBV5-5 and TRBJ1-2, with D perhaps matching TRBD1 (5 bases). V was pared by 6 bases and J by 0 bases, with 18 bases between. This CDR3 has 16 amino acids. Germline-derived CDR1 and CDR2 are SGHKS and YYEKEE (reference sequence). CDR3 DNA: TGTGCCAGCACCGTGTCAGGGACGGCGGCTAACTATGGCTACACCTTC. Translated: CASTVSGTAANYGYTF. Drawing the rest from reference TRBV5-5 and TRBJ1-2, the complete variable domain is DAGVTQSPTHLIKTRGQQVTLRCSPISGHKSVSWYQQVLGQGPQFIFQYYEKEERGRGNFPDRFSARQFPNYSSELNVNALLLGDSALYLCASTVSGTAANYGYTFGSGTRLTVV.

This clonotype was recorded many times. The V call is TRBV2, the J call TRBJ1-1; the D is unclear. Germline V gives CDR1 SNHLY, CDR2 FYNNEI. V was cut by 6 bases and J by 3 bases, with 14 bases left in between. CDR3 length: 14 residues. The CDR3 sequence: CASRDSDGYTEAFF. The DNA of the CDR3 is TGTGCCAGCAGGGACTCGGACGGCTACACTGAAGCTTTCTTT.

Ten or more counts support this clonotype. V and J are TRBV7-8 and TRBJ2-1; the match to TRBD1 covers 8 bases. Per germline, CDR1 SGHVS and CDR2 FQNEAQ. The CDR3 totals 14 residues. Germline trimming cut 1 base from V and 8 bases from J; bases unmatched to any gene: 4. This CDR3 is CASSLVGQGYEQFF. The CDR3 nucleotides are TGTGCCAGCAGCTTAGTTGGACAGGGTTATGAGCAGTTCTTC. Combining the CDR3 with reference TRBV7-8 and TRBJ2-1 gives the whole variable domain GAGVSQSPRYKVAKRGQDVALRCDPISGHVSLFWYQQALGQGPEFLTYFQNEAQLDKSGLPSDRFFAERPEGSVSTLKIQRTQQEDSAVYLCASSLVGQGYEQFFGPGTRLTVL.

This clonotype was detected only once. V usage is TRBV6-1 and J usage is TRBJ2-2, with 7 positions matching TRBD1. The length of the CDR3 is 15 residues. Per germline, CDR1 MNHNS and CDR2 SASEGT. With V trimmed by 2 bases and J by 2 bases, 2 bases remained unmatched. The CDR3 nucleotides read TGTGCCAGCAGTGAACAGGGGGACAACACCGGGGAGCTGTTTTTT. Protein: CASSEQGDNTGELFF.

V is TRBV29-1 and J is TRBJ2-7, with 9 bases aligning to TRBD1. The V segment lost 4 bases and the J segment 5 bases; nucleotides outside the gene matches: 18. Germline V gene data show CDR1 as SQVTM and CDR2 as ANQGSEA. CDR3 length: 17 amino acids. This CDR3 is CSVARRPGQGSNDEQYF. In DNA form, the CDR3 reads TGCAGCGTTGCCCGCCGACCGGGACAGGGTTCGAACGACGAGCAGTACTTC.

This clonotype was recorded many times. The chain combines TRBV6-5 with TRBJ1-1; D gene ambiguous. Germline loops: CDR1 MNHEY, CDR2 SVGAGI. V was cut by 6 bases and J by 1 base, with 15 bases left in between. This CDR3 is built from 15 residues. CDR3 in amino acids: CASRPRGPQNTEAFF. The CDR3, as DNA: TGTGCCAGCAGACCCCGAGGACCGCAGAACACTGAAGCTTTCTTT.

This clonotype occurred a few times. The gene calls are TRBV21-1 and TRBJ1-2; TRBD1, the table's D call, lacks a check against the DNA. TRBV21-1 is a recognized pseudogene. The length of the CDR3 is 16 residues. CDR3 coding DNA: TGTGCCAGCAGCCCAGGGTGGCTTGGCAGGGCTGACGGCTACACCTTC. It specifies CASSPGWLGRADGYTF.

This clonotype was observed many times. This chain uses TRBV12-3 or TRBV12-4 with TRBJ1-6; TRBD1 matches at 7 bases. The V segment lost 6 bases and the J segment 4 bases; nucleotides outside the gene matches: 9. The CDR3 runs to 16 residues. CDR3 residues: CASRPPGGNYNSPLHF. The CDR3 DNA reads as TGTGCCAGCAGACCTCCAGGGGGAAATTATAATTCACCCCTCCACTTT.

This clonotype occurred many times. The J gene is TRBJ1-2, the V gene TRBV19; 7 bases align to TRBD1. CDR3 length: 15 amino acids. V lost 1 base and J lost 3; bases outside the gene matches: 5. Per the germline V gene, CDR1 is LNHDA and CDR2 is SQIVND (reference sequence). CDR3 bases: TGTGCCAGTAGTATAGGAGGGACAGCGTACTATGGCTACACCTTC. Its translation: CASSIGGTAYYGYTF.